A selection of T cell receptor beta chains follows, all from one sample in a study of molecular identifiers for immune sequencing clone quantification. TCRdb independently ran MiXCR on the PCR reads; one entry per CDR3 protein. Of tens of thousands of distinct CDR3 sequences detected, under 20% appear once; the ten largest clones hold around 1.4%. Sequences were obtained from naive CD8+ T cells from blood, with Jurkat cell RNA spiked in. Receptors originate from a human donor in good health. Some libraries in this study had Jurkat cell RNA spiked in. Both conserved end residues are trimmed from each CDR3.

AWSVAELYEQY,TRBJ2-7,TRBV30
ASSNRLQYGTTTSYEQY,TRBJ2-7,TRBV13
ASNQYNTGELF,TRBJ2-2,TRBV9
ASSLLGGGVNTEAF,TRBJ1-1,TRBV7-6
ASSLAAKNTEAL,TRBJ1-1,TRBV5-6
ASSINWQGHQPQH,TRBJ1-5,TRBV19
ASSFTGMNTEAF,TRBJ1-1,TRBV27
SVGETSGSSDTQY,TRBJ2-3,TRBV29-1
SASRTSGSNEQF,TRBJ2-1,TRBV20-1
ASSVFGLARGELF,TRBJ2-2,TRBV9
ASSQDSWAF,TRBJ1-1,TRBV4-2
ASSHLQGANYGYT,TRBJ1-2,TRBV4-1
ASSQDYGDYGYT,TRBJ1-2,TRBV4-1
ASSQVVGEQF,TRBJ2-1,TRBV4-1
ASSRGTGNEQF,TRBJ2-1,TRBV11-2
ASSTAGSADTQY,TRBJ2-3,TRBV19
SVEKVRPEAF,TRBJ1-1,TRBV29-1
ASSLSLNYEQY,TRBJ2-7,TRBV7-9
ASSLISWDTEAF,TRBJ1-1,TRBV7-3
ASGESGADTQY,TRBJ2-3,TRBV2
ASSQPDWSDTDTEAF,TRBJ1-1,TRBV4-1
ASSLALIGGRDAETQY,TRBJ2-5,TRBV7-8
ASSLEGPKIRDIQY,TRBJ2-4,TRBV7-2
ASSQIADTQY,TRBJ2-3,TRBV27
ASSVQDTGELF,TRBJ2-2,TRBV19
ASSDRDGGSEKLF,TRBJ1-4,TRBV25-1
ASSLLAGDHTDTQY,TRBJ2-3,TRBV11-3
ASPPVVRQNKGDTQY,TRBJ2-3,TRBV7-9
AISERGANQPQH,TRBJ1-5,TRBV10-3
ASSPTGETQY,TRBJ2-5,TRBV4-1
SAIQREGSYEQY,TRBJ2-7,TRBV20-1
ASSIYQATNEQF,TRBJ2-1,TRBV10-1
ASRGAGVGDEQF,TRBJ2-1,TRBV4-1
ASSFESGRDTDTQY,TRBJ2-3,TRBV6-2/TRBV6-3
ASSQETLSDTQY,TRBJ2-3,TRBV14
ANSPGLAGAGETQY,TRBJ2-5,TRBV7-3
ASSFTLASDTQY,TRBJ2-3,TRBV12-3/TRBV12-4
ASNIRQGGTGELF,TRBJ2-2,TRBV27
AISDLASSTDTQY,TRBJ2-3,TRBV10-3
ASSSPGLQETQY,TRBJ2-5,TRBV3-1
SVITGAGELF,TRBJ2-2,TRBV29-1
ASSPPGTSGISLVETQY,TRBJ2-5,TRBV28
SASPGLVEQTQY,TRBJ2-5,TRBV20-1
ASSGQSDWAGANVLT,TRBJ2-6,TRBV6-2/TRBV6-3
ASSLGPSGIYNEQF,TRBJ2-1,TRBV11-2
ASSRLAGGPPDTQY,TRBJ2-3,TRBV6-5
ASTLAGLDTEAF,TRBJ1-1,TRBV11-1
ASTRRTGDVYGYT,TRBJ1-2,TRBV27
AWSVSGLAHEQY,TRBJ2-7,TRBV30
ASSYFEGNSPLH,TRBJ1-6,TRBV6-5
ASSQEGTGVEQF,TRBJ2-1,TRBV4-2
ASNLKREKRDEQF,TRBJ2-1,TRBV7-8